The 5 T cell receptor beta chains below all came from one sample that was sequenced in a study of CD8+ T cells in alopecia areata. The treatment denotes: oral pan-JAK inhibitor, 5-10 mg twice daily. RNA was isolated and reverse transcribed to cDNA, the sequencing template. The method was immunoSEQ multiplex PCR; TCRdb's version includes in-frame clones alone and lacks a portion of them. The table lists approximately 160,000 clones, approximately 60% of them singletons. The specimen was CD4+ T cells sorted from blood, collected at week 24, from a patient treated with tofacitinib. The receptors here all came from a human donor with alopecia areata.

The chain has TRBV2 and TRBJ1-5; D is unresolved. CDR3 length equals 13 residues. With 5 bases removed from V and 4 bases from J, the gap between germline ends came to 9 bases. The germline gives CDR1 SNHLY, CDR2 FYNNEI. In nucleotides, the CDR3 is TGTGCCAGCAGTTGGAAAGTAAATCAGCCCCAGCATTTT. Its translation: CASSWKVNQPQHF.

CDR3 in amino acids: CASSNQGDYGYTF. The CDR3 nucleotides read TGTGCCAGCAGTAACCAGGGAGACTATGGCTACACCTTC. The chain links TRBV2 to TRBJ1-2; D may be TRBD1 (5 bases). Trimming removed 5 bases from V and 3 bases from J, with 10 bases in between. The CDR3 has 13 amino acids. CDR1 and CDR2 (germline): SNHLY, FYNNEI.

The V call is TRBV6-5, the J call TRBJ1-5; D unresolved. Per the germline V gene, CDR1 is MNHEY and CDR2 is SVGAGI. CDR3 length: 10 amino acids. The V gene lost 11 bases and the J gene lost 7 bases, with 9 bases spanning the gap. The CDR3 is CAAPGQPQHF. DNA of the CDR3: TGTGCCGCTCCCGGGCAGCCCCAGCATTTT.

J is TRBJ1-6 and V is TRBV11-3, with D hard to call. The CDR3 length is 14 residues. V was cut by 5 bases and J by 7 bases, with 12 bases left in between. CDR1 is SGHNT, CDR2 YENEEA, per germline. The CDR3 DNA reads as TGTGCCAGCAGCCACCAGAGAGGGAATTCACCCCTCCACTTT. Protein product: CASSHQRGNSPLHF.

This chain links TRBV30 with TRBJ2-3, with D perhaps TRBD2 (6 bases). The CDR3 has 13 residues. V gave up 4 bases and J gave up 4 bases, with 12 bases separating them. Germline V gene lookup returns CDR1 GTSNPN and CDR2 SVGIG (reference sequence). The CDR3, as DNA: TGTGCCTGGAAAACTAGCTGGGCAGATACGCAGTATTTT. Translation gives CAWKTSWADTQYF.